The source of this T cell receptor (beta chain) is a study of T cell repertoires in cytomegalovirus infection. The overall study: It can be stated that public TCR beta signatures indicated CMV infection as well as a matching HLA type.

TCRdb re-derived calls from the reads in MiXCR, one entry per CDR3 protein. The sample consists of hundreds of thousands of distinct CDR3 sequences, 24% of them appearing once. This CDR3 contains 15 residues. CDR1 is MNHEY, CDR2 SVGAGI, per germline. V lost 2 bases to trimming and J lost 2 bases, with 10 bases between them. Note on this clonotype: Its target is not known. This may be a read error, as it is one base from a much larger clone.

General study results and limits: Across the ex vivo response, the dominant clonotypes were HLA-C-restricted CMV-specific TCR beta clonotypes.

The chain recombines TRBV6-5 with TRBJ2-1; no clear D gene. This receptor was identified in a human donor in good health (CMV status not recorded). Some clones in this sample may be carry-over from other donors' samples. The sequencing sample was made of CD8+ T cells from PBMCs. The chain's CDR3 is CASSYGTSTYNEQFF. The CDR3 nucleotides read TGTGCCAGCAGTTACGGAACAAGCACCTACAATGAGCAGTTCTTC.